This TCR beta chain was recovered during a study of blood T cell repertoires in COVID-19 (dated by TCRdb to 2018 to 2020). The study in broad terms: The collaborator samples originated in the United States, Italy and Spain and spanned the acute and convalescent phases of COVID-19. Samples came from the ongoing ImmuneRACE study (first 160 participants) plus 1,254 subjects from 6 global collaborators. Sample metadata almost always included a de-identified subject ID, COVID-19 status, age in years and sex. Where available, HLA class I and class II types were taken from metadata supplied by the sample provider and were not determined by assay-based typing. The repertoires were released in a freely available public database meant as a resource for research on the immune response to SARS-CoV-2. Deeply sampled blood TCRbeta repertoires from subjects exposed to, actively infected with, or recovered from COVID-19 were included in the dataset. The material from the prospective study consisted of cDNA or gDNA derived from T cells, B-cell-depleted T cells, or PBMCs. Results the study describes overall, beyond this receptor: The amount of clinical and demographic metadata varied by source and participant and was provided uncurated.

Taken from cysteine to phenylalanine, the CDR3 has 15 residues. The retained sequence is limited to the CDR3, 45 bases, with the frame set at the first base. CDR1 and CDR2 (MGHRA, YSYEKL) derive from the germline V gene. V trim: 0 bases; J trim: 5 bases; unmatched bases: 4. In the prospective study, participants were about 18 to 95 years old, resided in around 25 geographic areas of the United States, and were enrolled through a virtual design. Cohort assignment in the prospective study relied on participant-reported clinical history from a screening survey and a study questionnaire. ImmuneRACE Cohort 3 recovered participants were defined by two consecutive negative NP/OP PCR tests, healthcare professional clearance, or symptom resolution. Each participant in the prospective study had whole blood, serum and a nasopharyngeal or oropharyngeal swab collected by mobile phlebotomists. Participants in the prospective study had the option to provide additional blood draws and questionnaires over a roughly two-month period. Blood samples from the prospective study were shipped frozen or at room temperature prior to DNA extraction.

TCRbeta CDR3 regions were amplified from genomic DNA using the immunoSEQ Assay, a bias-controlled multiplex PCR. Turning to the authors' computational methods: Within the assay, amplification of reference gene primers was used to estimate how many nucleated cells each sample contained. To quantify the absolute abundance of each unique TCRbeta CDR3 rearrangement, sequence reads were collapsed and filtered. For each sample, productive Simpson clonality was calculated as the square root of Simpson's diversity index over productive rearrangements. TCRdb carries this immuneACCESS record with in-frame sequences only. Its versions omit some clonotypes, under half of them owing to an unresolved V gene in the studies checked, with the rest unexplained. D and trimming come from the DNA, and the V and J calls and clone size come from that table. This sample holds 300,000 or so clones; around 90% were observed only once. The ten largest clones take up approximately 5% of the sample.

A remark on this clone: Its antigen is still unknown. Per-base qualities were not stored, and no clone one base away is much larger.

Sequencing input: PBMCs or T cells enriched from blood (not recorded which). This receptor was obtained from a woman between 25 and 40 years old who had recovered from COVID-19. Recombination joined TRBV4-1 with TRBJ1-2; TRBD1 matches 9 bases in the middle. The DNA is as follows: TGCGCCAGCAGCCAAGAGGTGGACAGGGGTTATGGCTACACCTTC. This sequence encodes CASSQEVDRGYGYTF.